This is a list of T cell receptor beta chains from one sample in a study of cytomegalovirus exposure and HLA in healthy donors. Repertoires were generated with immunoSEQ multiplex PCR, while TCRdb's copy carries only in-frame clones and drops some. This repertoire includes about 200,000 clones. Specimen: PBMCs. Receptors originate from a boy aged 5-17 years in good health and CMV-seronegative. Each CDR3 is given with its conserved first and last residue. A D gene is named only where the DNA matches it firmly.

J | length | V | D | DNA | CDR3
TRBJ1-6 | 14 | TRBV7-9 | TRBD1 | TGTGCCAGCAGCCGGACAGGGCGCAATTCACCCCTCCACTTT | CASSRTGRNSPLHF
TRBJ2-3 | 15 | TRBV2 | TRBD2 | TGTGCCAGCAAGGGGACTACCTCACGCACAGATACGCAGTATTTT | CASKGTTSRTDTQYF
TRBJ1-1 | 13 | TRBV6-5 | NA | TGTGCCAGGATAGACAGGCAGAACACTGAAGCTTTCTTT | CARIDRQNTEAFF
TRBJ2-2 | 14 | TRBV6-5 | NA | TGTGCCAGCAGCCAGACTGGGAACACCGGGGAGCTGTTTTTT | CASSQTGNTGELFF
TRBJ2-5 | 13 | TRBV11-2 | NA | TGTGCCAGCAGCTTAGTGCTATATGAGACCCAGTACTTC | CASSLVLYETQYF
TRBJ2-7 | 12 | TRBV2 | NA | TGTGCCAGCTCCGGACAGACCTACGAGCAGTACTTC | CASSGQTYEQYF
TRBJ1-2 | 13 | TRBV5-1 | NA | TGCGCCAGCAGCTCCTTTGGAGGGGATGGCTACACCTTC | CASSSFGGDGYTF
TRBJ2-3 | 16 | TRBV6-5 | TRBD1 | TGTGCCAGCAGTTACCGACAGGGGGCTGCGGAAGATACGCAGTATTTT | CASSYRQGAAEDTQYF
TRBJ1-1 | 12 | TRBV6-5 | NA | TGTGCCAGCAGTTGGGAGAGGACTGAAGCTTTCTTT | CASSWERTEAFF
TRBJ1-6 | 14 | TRBV5-1 | NA | TGCGCCAGCAGCTCTGCCGATCAGCGTTCACCCCTCCACTTT | CASSSADQRSPLHF
TRBJ2-3 | 19 | TRBV11-2 | TRBD2 | TGTGCCAGCAGCCAGAGTCTAGCGGGGGCCCTCGCTAGCACAGATACGCAGTATTTT | CASSQSLAGALASTDTQYF
TRBJ2-2 | 15 | TRBV5-1 | TRBD2 | TGCGCCAGCATAGCACTAGCGGGGGCCACCGGGGAGCTGTTTTTT | CASIALAGATGELFF
TRBJ2-7 | 15 | TRBV27 | NA | TGTGCCAGCAGTTTATCGAACCCTCCAGTTTACGAGCAGTACTTC | CASSLSNPPVYEQYF
TRBJ2-5 | 13 | TRBV27 | NA | TGTGCCAGCAGAGGACATCTCCAAGAGACCCAGTACTTC | CASRGHLQETQYF
TRBJ1-1 | 13 | TRBV7-2 | NA | TGTGCCGCACGGGTTATGGCCCGCACTGAAGCTTTCTTT | CAARVMARTEAFF
TRBJ1-4 | 15 | TRBV5-1 | TRBD1 | TGCGCCAGCAGCTTGTCCCGTAGACAGGGGGAAAAACTGTTTTTT | CASSLSRRQGEKLFF
TRBJ2-5 | 13 | TRBV14 | NA | TGTGCCAGCAGTCGTAAATATCTAGAGACCCAGTACTTC | CASSRKYLETQYF
TRBJ2-2 | 14 | TRBV11-2 | NA | TGTGCCAGCGTTCGAACAGGGTTCACCGGGGAGCTGTTTTTT | CASVRTGFTGELFF
TRBJ1-3 | 16 | TRBV6-4 | NA | TGTGCCAGCAGTGACTCGGGCAGGGTCCCTGGAAACACCATATATTTT | CASSDSGRVPGNTIYF